Below, one T cell receptor beta chain is given with its context. Which antigen it targets is not known. The record has no base qualities; no much larger clone is one base away. Library construction relied on 5' RACE. The run used an Illumina HiSeq 2500. The second PCR ran for about 6 to 12 cycles and used a J-beta primer mix along with a sample-barcoded 5' primer. A template-switch 5' adaptor carrying 12 random nucleotides introduced a unique molecular identifier onto each TCR beta cDNA molecule. At least 2.5 million CDR3-containing paired-end reads were obtained from each sample. First-strand cDNA synthesis was performed from all RNA using the Mint cDNA synthesis kit, with priming by a TRBC-specific oligonucleotide. Following uracil-DNA glycosylase treatment, all cDNA underwent a first 18-cycle PCR with the universal primers M1SS and BC2_uni_R. Per the source publication's procedure: Normalization of each sample was performed by random selection of 1 million high-quality reads, each carrying a distinct molecular identifier. Instead of being binned into consensus sequences, reads that shared molecular identifiers were thrown out. CDR3 identification, clonotype clustering and error correction used MiTCR with a Q25 quality threshold and the strictest error-elimination algorithm. A nonparametric unseen species model with Euler transformation was used to estimate a lower bound on total TCR beta diversity. Clones were called with MiXCR by TCRdb after fastp trimmed the public reads at Q25, and only in-frame beta chains were retained. Here each entry gathers all rows of one CDR3 protein and keeps the most common genes and DNA. TCRdb's processing, not the study's, gives the V and J calls here. The sample table contains 1.5 million to 2 million distinct CDR3 sequences; only one count was recorded for roughly 28% of them. Around 7.7% of the sample belongs to the ten largest clones.

This record belongs to a study of blood T cells in healthy people across ages (dated by TCRdb to 2013 to 2016). Concerning the study at large: In model experiments, template switching captured roughly one uniquely barcoded TCR beta cDNA molecule for every two T cells. The study measured age-related changes in TCR beta repertoire diversity using deep sequencing normalized with unique cDNA molecular identifiers. The donors were split into four age groups: young (average 16 years), middle-aged (around 37), aged (approximately 60) and long-lived (roughly 80). Donors of different ages were randomly distributed across sequencing lanes to avoid experimental bias. The study analyzed two additional independent replicas of 1 million unique cDNA reads from the same blood draw for two donors, one aged 18 to 30 and one aged 80 or older. Overall results and qualifications from the work: Donor CMV infection status was unknown, potentially confounding age-related changes in expanded clonotypes. Estimates of total diversity based on one million sequenced T cells were regarded as lower bounds and as underestimates. The long-lived group showed more naive CD4+ T cells, fewer expanded clones and increased TCR diversity than the aged group, suggesting age selection. Because profiling used bulk unsorted PBMCs, naive and antigen-experienced compartments could not be compared conclusively. Observed TCR beta diversity per million T cells fell roughly linearly with age, and a significant reduction was already apparent by age roughly 40. There was a strong correlation between observed TCR beta diversity and the percentage of naive T cells measured by flow cytometry.

The approximately 41 donors, aged about 6 to 100 years, were systemically healthy Caucasian individuals from Russia. Roughly 9 milliliters of peripheral blood were drawn from each donor into EDTA-treated Vacutainer tubes. Ficoll-Paque density-gradient centrifugation was used to isolate PBMCs, with at least 6.5 million per sample. Trizol reagent was used to extract total RNA from the PBMCs, yielding at least 6 micrograms per sample. For every donor, an aliquot of PBMCs went through flow cytometry to measure the percentages of naive CD45RAhigh/CD27high T cells. The TCR was taken from a woman in her twenties or thirties in good health. Specimen: blood.

The sequenced DNA: TGTGCCAGCAGGACAGACTTCAACAATGAGCAGTTCTTC. It specifies CASRTDFNNEQFF. The chain employs TRBV7-2 and TRBJ2-1; TRBD1 is a weak D gene call, 5 bases matching. There are 13 amino acids in the CDR3, from cysteine to phenylalanine inclusive. CDR3 DNA only is kept here, 39 bases in frame from base 1. The germline V gene sets CDR1 to SGHTA and CDR2 to FQGNSA. Trimming removed 6 bases from V and 5 bases from J, leaving 11 bases between the germline ends. Extended through the reference TRBV7-2 and TRBJ2-1 proteins, this CDR3 yields the full variable domain: GAGVSQSPSNKVTEKGKDVELRCDPISGHTALYWYRQSLGQGLEFLIYFQGNSAPDKSGLPSDRFSAERTGGSVSTLTIQRTQQEDSAVYLCASRTDFNNEQFFGPGTRLTVL.